This TCR beta chain was documented in a study of blood T cell repertoires in COVID-19. About the research overall: T cells, B-cell-depleted T cells, or PBMCs provided the cDNA or gDNA that served as material.

Participants came from about 24 US areas, aged roughly 18 to 89 years. Cohorts were determined from participant-reported clinical history. Authors' processing steps: Counts of nucleated cells, estimated from reference gene primer amplification, were obtained. Data came from immunoSEQ multiplex PCR; TCRdb stores just in-frame clones and leaves some out. The V and J calls and clone size come from that table; D and trimming were worked out from the DNA. Here the sample spans around 300,000 clones, about nine tenths being singletons. Trimming removed 4 bases from V and 5 bases from J; junction bases left unmatched: 5. The CDR3 covers 14 residues. Germline V lookup: CDR1 SNHLY, CDR2 FYNNEI.

The sequencing input was PBMCs or T cells enriched from blood (not recorded which). The receptor's source is a woman between 40 and 55 years old who had recovered from COVID-19. V usage is TRBV2 and J usage is TRBJ1-5, with TRBD1 matching over 7 bases. This chain's CDR3 is CASSGQGRDQPQHF. The CDR3 DNA reads TGTGCCAGCAGTGGACAGGGAAGGGATCAGCCCCAGCATTTT.